Below, one TCR beta chain is given with its context. As yet, its antigen is unknown. Deletions cut 5 bases from V and 9 bases from J, with 14 bases between. Germline lookup yields CDR1 SNHLY and CDR2 FYNNEI. The CDR3 is made up of 13 amino acids. TCRB libraries came from RNA via three nested multiplex PCR rounds. TCRdb processed the multiplex PCR reads anew with MiXCR; each CDR3 protein has one entry. In the table there are roughly 15,000 distinct CDR3 sequences, 60% to 75% of which are singletons. These data originate in a study of tumor-infiltrating lymphocytes in glioblastoma multiforme. Study observations and caveats: Functional subtype sorting of these T cells was not performed.

Sequencing was carried out using brain tumor tissue. The J gene is TRBJ2-1, the V gene TRBV2; D might be TRBD2 (5 bases). The receptor was isolated from a male donor with glioblastoma. CDR3 DNA: TGTGCCAGCAGTAGAGAACGGGATTCTGAGCAGTTCTTC. Its protein is CASSRERDSEQFF. Full variable domain (remainder filled in from reference TRBV2 and TRBJ2-1): EPEVTQTPSHQVTQMGQEVILRCVPISNHLYFYWYRQILGQKVEFLVSFYNNEISEKSEIFDDQFSVERPDGSNFTLKIRSTKLEDSAMYFCASSRERDSEQFFGPGTRLTVL.